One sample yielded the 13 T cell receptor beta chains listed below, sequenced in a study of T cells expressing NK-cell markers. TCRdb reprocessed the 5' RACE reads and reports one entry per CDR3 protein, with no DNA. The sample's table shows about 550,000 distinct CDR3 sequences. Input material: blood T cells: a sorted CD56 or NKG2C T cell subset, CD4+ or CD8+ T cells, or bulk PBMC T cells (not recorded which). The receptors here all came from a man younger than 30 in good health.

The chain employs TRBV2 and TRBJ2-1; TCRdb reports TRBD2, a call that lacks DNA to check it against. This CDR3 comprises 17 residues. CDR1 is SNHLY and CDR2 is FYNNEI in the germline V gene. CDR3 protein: CASIEGLAGYLVVEQFF.

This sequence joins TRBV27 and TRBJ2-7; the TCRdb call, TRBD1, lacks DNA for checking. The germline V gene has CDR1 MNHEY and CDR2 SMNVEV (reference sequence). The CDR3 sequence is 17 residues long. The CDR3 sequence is CASSSTDLTGVPYEQYF.

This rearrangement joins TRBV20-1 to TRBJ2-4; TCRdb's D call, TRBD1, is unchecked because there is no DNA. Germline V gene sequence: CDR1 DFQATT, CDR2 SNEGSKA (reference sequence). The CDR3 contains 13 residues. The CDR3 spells CSASSGAKNIQYF.

This CDR3 reads CASSLAKLAGRATQYF. The chain links TRBV7-8 to TRBJ2-3; TCRdb's D call, TRBD2, is unchecked because there is no DNA. The CDR3 sequence is 16 residues long. Germline CDR1 and CDR2: SGHVS and FQNEAQ.

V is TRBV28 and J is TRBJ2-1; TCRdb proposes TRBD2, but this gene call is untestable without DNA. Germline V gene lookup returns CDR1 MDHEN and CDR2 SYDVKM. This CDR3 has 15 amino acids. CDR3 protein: CASTPTGGPWDEQFF.

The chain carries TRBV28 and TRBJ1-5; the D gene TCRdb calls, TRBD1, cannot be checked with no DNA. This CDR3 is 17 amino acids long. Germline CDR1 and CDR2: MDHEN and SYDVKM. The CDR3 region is CASSIAGTVGSNQPQHF.

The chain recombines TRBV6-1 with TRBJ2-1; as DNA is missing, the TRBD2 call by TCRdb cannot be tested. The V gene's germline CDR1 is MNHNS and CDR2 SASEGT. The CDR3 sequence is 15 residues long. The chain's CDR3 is CASQADGSRYNEQFF.

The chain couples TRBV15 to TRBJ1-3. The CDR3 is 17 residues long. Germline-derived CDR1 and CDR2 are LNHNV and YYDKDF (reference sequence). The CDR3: CATSRGAGTRSGNTIYF.

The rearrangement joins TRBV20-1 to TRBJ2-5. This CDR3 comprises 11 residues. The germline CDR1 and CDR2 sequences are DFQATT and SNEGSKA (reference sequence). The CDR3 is CSAVRQETQYF.

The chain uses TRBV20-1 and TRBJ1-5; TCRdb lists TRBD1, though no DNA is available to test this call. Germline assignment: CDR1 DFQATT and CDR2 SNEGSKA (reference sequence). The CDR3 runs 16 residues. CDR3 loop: CSALSQGAGSNQPQHF.

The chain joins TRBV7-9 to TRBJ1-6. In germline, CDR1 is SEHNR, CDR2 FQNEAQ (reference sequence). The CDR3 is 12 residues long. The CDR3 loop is CASSVPGSPLHF.

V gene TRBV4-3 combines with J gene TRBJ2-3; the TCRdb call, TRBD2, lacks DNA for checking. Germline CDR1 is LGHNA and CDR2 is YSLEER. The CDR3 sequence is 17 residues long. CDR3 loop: CASSQDPSGYSTDTQYF.

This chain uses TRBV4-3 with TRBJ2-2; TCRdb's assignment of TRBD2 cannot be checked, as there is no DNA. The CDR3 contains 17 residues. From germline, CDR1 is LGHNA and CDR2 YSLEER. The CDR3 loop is CASSQVLAGDSTGELFF.